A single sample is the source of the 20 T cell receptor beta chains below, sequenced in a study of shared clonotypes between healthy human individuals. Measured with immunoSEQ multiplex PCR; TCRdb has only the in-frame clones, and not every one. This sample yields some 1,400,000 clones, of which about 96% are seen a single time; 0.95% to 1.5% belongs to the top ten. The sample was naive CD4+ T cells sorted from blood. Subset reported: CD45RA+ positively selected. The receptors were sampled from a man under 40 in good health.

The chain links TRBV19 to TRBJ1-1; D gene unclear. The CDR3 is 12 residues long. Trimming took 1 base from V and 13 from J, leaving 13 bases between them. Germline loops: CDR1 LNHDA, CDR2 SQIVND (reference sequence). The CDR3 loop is CASSIGARIGFF. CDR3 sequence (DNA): TGTGCCAGTAGTATAGGGGCTCGGATTGGTTTCTTT.

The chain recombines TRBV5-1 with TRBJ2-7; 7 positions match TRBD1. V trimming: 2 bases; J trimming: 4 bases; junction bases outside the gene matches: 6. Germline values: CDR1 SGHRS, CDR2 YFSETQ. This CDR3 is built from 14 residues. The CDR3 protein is CASSLIGTAYEQYF. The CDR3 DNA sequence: TGCGCCAGCAGCTTAATCGGGACAGCTTACGAGCAGTACTTC.

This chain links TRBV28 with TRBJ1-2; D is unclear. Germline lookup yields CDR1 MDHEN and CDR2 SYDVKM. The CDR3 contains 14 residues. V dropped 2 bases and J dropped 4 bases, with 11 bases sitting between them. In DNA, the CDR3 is TGTGCCAGCAGTTTAATGTCCCCGATCTATGGCTACACCTTC. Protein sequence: CASSLMSPIYGYTF.

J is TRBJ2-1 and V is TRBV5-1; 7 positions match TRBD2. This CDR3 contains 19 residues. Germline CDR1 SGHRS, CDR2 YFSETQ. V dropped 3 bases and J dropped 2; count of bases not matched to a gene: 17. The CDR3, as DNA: TGCGCCAGCAGCTCAGTTGGGGCGGGAGCCGCGGGGGCCTACAATGAGCAGTTCTTC. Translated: CASSSVGAGAAGAYNEQFF.

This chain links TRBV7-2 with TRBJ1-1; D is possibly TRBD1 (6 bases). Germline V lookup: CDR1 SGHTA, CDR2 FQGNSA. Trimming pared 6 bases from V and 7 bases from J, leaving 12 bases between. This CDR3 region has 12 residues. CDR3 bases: TGTGCCAGCAGATACACAGGGAATGAAGCTTTCTTT. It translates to CASRYTGNEAFF. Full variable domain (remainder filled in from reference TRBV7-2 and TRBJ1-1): GAGVSQSPSNKVTEKGKDVELRCDPISGHTALYWYRQSLGQGLEFLIYFQGNSAPDKSGLPSDRFSAERTGGSVSTLTIQRTQQEDSAVYLCASRYTGNEAFFGQGTRLTVV.

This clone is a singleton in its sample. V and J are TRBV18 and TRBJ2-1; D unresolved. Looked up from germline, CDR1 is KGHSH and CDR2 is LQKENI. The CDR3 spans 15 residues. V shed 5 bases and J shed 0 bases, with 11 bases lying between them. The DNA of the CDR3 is TGTGCCAGCTCATACGACCTCAACTCCTACAATGAGCAGTTCTTC. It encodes CASSYDLNSYNEQFF.

The CDR3 sequence is CASSQFPTGERNQPQHF. CDR3 DNA: TGCGCCAGCAGCCAATTCCCGACGGGGGAACGCAATCAGCCCCAGCATTTT. The chain joins TRBV4-1 to TRBJ1-5; tentative D call: TRBD1 (5 bases). CDR1 is MGHRA and CDR2 is YSYEKL in the germline V gene. V was clipped by 2 bases and J by 2 bases, with 16 bases between them. This CDR3 comprises 17 residues.

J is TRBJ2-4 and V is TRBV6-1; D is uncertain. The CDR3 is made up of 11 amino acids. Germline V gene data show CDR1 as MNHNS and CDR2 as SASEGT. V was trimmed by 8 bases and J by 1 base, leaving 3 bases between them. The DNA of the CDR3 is TGTGCCAGCTCGGCCAAAAACATTCAGTACTTC. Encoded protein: CASSAKNIQYF.

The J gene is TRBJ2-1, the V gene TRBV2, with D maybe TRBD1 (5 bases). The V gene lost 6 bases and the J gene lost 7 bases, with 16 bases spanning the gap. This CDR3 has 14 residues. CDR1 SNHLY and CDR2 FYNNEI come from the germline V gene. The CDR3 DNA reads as TGTGCCAGCAGCTCACTTCCCGACAGAAATGAGCAGTTCTTC. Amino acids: CASSSLPDRNEQFF.

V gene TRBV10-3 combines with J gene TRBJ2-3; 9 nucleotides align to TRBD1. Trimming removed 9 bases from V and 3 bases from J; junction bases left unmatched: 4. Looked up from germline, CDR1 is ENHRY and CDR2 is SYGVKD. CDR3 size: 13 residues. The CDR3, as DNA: TGTGCCATTTCACAGGGGGCTACAGATACGCAGTATTTT. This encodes CAISQGATDTQYF.

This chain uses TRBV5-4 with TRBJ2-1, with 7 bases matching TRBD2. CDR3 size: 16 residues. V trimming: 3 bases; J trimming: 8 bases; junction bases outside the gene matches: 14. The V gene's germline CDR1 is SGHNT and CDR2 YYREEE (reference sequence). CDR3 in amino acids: CASSSQVGLDYDEQFF. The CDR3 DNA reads TGTGCCAGCAGCTCCCAAGTCGGACTAGATTACGATGAGCAGTTCTTC.

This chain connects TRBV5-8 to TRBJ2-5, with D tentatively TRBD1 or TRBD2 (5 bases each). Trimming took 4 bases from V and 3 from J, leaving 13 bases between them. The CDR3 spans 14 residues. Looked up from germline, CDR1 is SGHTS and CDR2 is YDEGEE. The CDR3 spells CASSPGTYEETQYF. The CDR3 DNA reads TGTGCCAGCAGCCCCGGGACCTACGAAGAGACCCAGTACTTC.

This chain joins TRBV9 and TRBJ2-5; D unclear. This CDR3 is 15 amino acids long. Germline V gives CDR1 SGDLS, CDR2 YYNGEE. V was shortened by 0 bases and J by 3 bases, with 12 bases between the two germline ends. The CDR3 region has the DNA TGTGCCAGCAGCGTAGCGCCGACGGCCGAAGAGACCCAGTACTTC. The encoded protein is CASSVAPTAEETQYF.

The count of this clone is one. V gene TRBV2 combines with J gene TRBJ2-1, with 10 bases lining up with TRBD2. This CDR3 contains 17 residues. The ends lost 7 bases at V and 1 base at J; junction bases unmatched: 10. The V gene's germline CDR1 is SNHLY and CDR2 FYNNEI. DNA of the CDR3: TGTGCCAGCAATGGAAATAGCGGGAGGCCTTCCTACAATGAGCAGTTCTTC. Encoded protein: CASNGNSGRPSYNEQFF. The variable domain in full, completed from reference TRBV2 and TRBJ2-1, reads EPEVTQTPSHQVTQMGQEVILRCVPISNHLYFYWYRQILGQKVEFLVSFYNNEISEKSEIFDDQFSVERPDGSNFTLKIRSTKLEDSAMYFCASNGNSGRPSYNEQFFGPGTRLTVL.

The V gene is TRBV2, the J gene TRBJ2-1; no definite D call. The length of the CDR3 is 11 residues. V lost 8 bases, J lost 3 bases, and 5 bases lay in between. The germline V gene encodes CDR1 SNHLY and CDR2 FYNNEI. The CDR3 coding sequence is TGTGCCAGCCAAAGCTACAATGAGCAGTTCTTC. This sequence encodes CASQSYNEQFF.

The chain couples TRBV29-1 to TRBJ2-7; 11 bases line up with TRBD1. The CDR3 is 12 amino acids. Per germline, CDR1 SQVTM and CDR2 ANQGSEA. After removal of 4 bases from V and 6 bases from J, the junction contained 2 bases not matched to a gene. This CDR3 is CSVGTGGVEQYF. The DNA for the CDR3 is TGCAGCGTTGGGACAGGGGGCGTCGAGCAGTACTTC.

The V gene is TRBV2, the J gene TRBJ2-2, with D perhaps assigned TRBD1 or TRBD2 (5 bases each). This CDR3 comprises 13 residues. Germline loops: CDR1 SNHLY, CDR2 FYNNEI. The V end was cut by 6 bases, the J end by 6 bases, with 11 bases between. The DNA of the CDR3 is TGTGCCAGCAGACAGGAGGTTCCCGGGGAGCTGTTTTTT. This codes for CASRQEVPGELFF.

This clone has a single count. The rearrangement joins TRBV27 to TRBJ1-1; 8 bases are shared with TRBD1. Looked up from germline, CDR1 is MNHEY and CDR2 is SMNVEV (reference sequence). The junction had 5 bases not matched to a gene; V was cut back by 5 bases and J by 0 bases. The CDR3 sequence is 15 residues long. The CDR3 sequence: CASSPRTGMNTEAFF. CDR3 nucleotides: TGTGCCAGCAGTCCTAGGACAGGGATGAACACTGAAGCTTTCTTT.

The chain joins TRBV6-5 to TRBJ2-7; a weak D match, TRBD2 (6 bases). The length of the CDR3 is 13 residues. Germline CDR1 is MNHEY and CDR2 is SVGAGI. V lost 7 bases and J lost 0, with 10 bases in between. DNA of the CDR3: TGTGCCAGCATTGGCGGGAACTCCTACGAGCAGTACTTC. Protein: CASIGGNSYEQYF.

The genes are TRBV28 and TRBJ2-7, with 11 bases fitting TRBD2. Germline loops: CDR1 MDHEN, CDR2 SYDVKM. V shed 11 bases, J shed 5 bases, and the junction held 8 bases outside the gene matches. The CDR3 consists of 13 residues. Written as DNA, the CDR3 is TGTGCCTCACGGGGTAGCGGGAGGGACGAGCAGTACTTC. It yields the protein CASRGSGRDEQYF.